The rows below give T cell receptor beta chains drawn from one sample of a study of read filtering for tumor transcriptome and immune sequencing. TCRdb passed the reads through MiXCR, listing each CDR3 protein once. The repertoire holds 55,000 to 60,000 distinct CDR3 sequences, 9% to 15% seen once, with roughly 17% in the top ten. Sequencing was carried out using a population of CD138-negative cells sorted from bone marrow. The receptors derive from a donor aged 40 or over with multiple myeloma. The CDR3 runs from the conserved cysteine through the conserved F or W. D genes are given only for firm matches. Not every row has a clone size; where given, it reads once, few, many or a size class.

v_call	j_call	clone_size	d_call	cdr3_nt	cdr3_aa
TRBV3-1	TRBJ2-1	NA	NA	TGTGCCAGCAGCCGCACAGGGTCTAAGCAGTTCTTC	CASSRTGSKQFF
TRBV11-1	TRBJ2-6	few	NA	TGTGCCAGCAGCTTAGTGCAGAGGAAGAGTATCTTCAGCTCTGGGGCCAACGTCCTGACTTTC	CASSLVQRKSIFSSGANVLTF
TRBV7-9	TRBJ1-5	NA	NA	TGTGCCAGCAGCTTAGCGGGGAACAGGGAGCGCAATCAGTCCCAGCATTTT	CASSLAGNRERNQSQHF
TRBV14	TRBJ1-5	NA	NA	TGTGCCTGCAGCCCGGGGCAGGGATCTTTTGATCAGCCCCAGCATTTT	CACSPGQGSFDQPQHF
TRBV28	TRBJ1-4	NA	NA	TGTGCCAGCAGCTCTCTGATAGGCCATGCAAATGAAAAACTGTTTTTT	CASSSLIGHANEKLFF
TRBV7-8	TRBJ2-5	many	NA	TGTGCCAGCAGCTTGTCCGGCGAGACCCAGTACTTC	CASSLSGETQYF
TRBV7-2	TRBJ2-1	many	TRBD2	TGTGCCAGCAGCTTAGCGGGGGGGAGGTTCTACAATGAGCAGTTCTTC	CASSLAGGRFYNEQFF
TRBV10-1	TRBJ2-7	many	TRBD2	TGCGCCAGCAGTGACCCTAGCGGGGATACTCCTTACGAGCAGTACTTC	CASSDPSGDTPYEQYF
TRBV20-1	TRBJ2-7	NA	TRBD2	TGCAGTGCCTTAGCGGGAGGGGGCTACGAGCAGTACTTC	CSALAGGGYEQYF
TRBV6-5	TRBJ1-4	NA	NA	TGTGCCAGCAAGCCGGGGTCGGCCGGTCCTGAAAAACTGTTTTTT	CASKPGSAGPEKLFF
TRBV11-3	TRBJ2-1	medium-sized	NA	TGTGCCAGCAGCTTAGGACCCTCCAATGAGCAGTTCTTC	CASSLGPSNEQFF
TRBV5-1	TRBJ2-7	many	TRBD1	TGCGCCAGCAACCACAGGGGATTCGAGCAGTACTTC	CASNHRGFEQYF
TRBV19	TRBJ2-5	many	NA	TGTGCCAGTAGTATTGACATACAAGAGACCCAGTACTTC	CASSIDIQETQYF
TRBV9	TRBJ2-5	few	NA	TGTGCCAGCAGCGTAGGAAGCTACCAAGAGACCCAGTACTTC	CASSVGSYQETQYF
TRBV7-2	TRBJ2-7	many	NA	TGTGCCAGCAGCTTAGGTCCAGGGACCTACGAGCAGTACTTC	CASSLGPGTYEQYF
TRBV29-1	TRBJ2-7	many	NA	TGCAGCGCTAGGGGGGACATCTACGAGCAGTACTTC	CSARGDIYEQYF
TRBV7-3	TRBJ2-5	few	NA	TGTGCCAGCAGATTTACCGGGGCTAGCAAACAAGAGACCCAGTACTTC	CASRFTGASKQETQYF
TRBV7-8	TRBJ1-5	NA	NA	TGTGCCAGCAGCTTATCGGGAAAGGGTAATCAGCCCCAGCATTTT	CASSLSGKGNQPQHF
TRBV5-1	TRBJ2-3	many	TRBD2	TGCGCCAGCAGCCTAACGGGGGGGCCAGTAATAGATACGCAGTATTTT	CASSLTGGPVIDTQYF
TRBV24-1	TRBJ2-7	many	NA	TGTGCCACCAGTGTTCATCCTAATACCTACGAGCAGTACTTC	CATSVHPNTYEQYF
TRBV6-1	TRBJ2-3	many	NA	TGTGCCAGCAGTGAAGCGCGTAAGGGACTACAGGGAAGCACAGATACGCAGTATTTT	CASSEARKGLQGSTDTQYF
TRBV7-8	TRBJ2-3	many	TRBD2	TGTGCCAGCAGCTTAGCGGGGGGGACCACAGATACGCAGTATTTT	CASSLAGGTTDTQYF
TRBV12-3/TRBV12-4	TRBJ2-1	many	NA	TGTGCCAGCATTGCGGGGAGAAGCTCCTACAATGAGCAGTTCTTC	CASIAGRSSYNEQFF
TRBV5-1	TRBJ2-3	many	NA	TGCGCCAGCAGCTCTGGGGGATACACAGATACGCAGTATTTT	CASSSGGYTDTQYF
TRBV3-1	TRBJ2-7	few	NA	TGTGCCAGCAGCTTACAGGCCCACGAGCAGTACTTC	CASSLQAHEQYF
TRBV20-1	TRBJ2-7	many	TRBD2	TGCAGTGCTAGAGATCAAGGGACTAGCCGGGACTACGAGCAGTACTTC	CSARDQGTSRDYEQYF
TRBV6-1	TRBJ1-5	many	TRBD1	TGTGCCAGCAGCAGGGGGTTTGGAGGCAATCAGCCCCAGCATTTT	CASSRGFGGNQPQHF
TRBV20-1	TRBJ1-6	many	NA	TGCAGTGCTAGTTGGACCCCGAATAATTCACCCCTCCACTTT	CSASWTPNNSPLHF
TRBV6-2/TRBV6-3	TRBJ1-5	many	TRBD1	TGTGCCAGCACCGTAGGGGGGACAGGGTCTCAGCCCCAGCATTTT	CASTVGGTGSQPQHF
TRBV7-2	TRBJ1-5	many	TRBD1	TGTGCCAGCAGCCGGACAGGGGTTCAGCCCCAGCATTTT	CASSRTGVQPQHF
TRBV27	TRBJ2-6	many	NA	TGTGCCAGCAGTTGGAGGGCTGGGGCCAACGTCCTGACTTTC	CASSWRAGANVLTF
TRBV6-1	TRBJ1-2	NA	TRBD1	TGTGCCAGCAGTGACGGGGGGACAGGGGCTGGTGGCTACACCTTC	CASSDGGTGAGGYTF